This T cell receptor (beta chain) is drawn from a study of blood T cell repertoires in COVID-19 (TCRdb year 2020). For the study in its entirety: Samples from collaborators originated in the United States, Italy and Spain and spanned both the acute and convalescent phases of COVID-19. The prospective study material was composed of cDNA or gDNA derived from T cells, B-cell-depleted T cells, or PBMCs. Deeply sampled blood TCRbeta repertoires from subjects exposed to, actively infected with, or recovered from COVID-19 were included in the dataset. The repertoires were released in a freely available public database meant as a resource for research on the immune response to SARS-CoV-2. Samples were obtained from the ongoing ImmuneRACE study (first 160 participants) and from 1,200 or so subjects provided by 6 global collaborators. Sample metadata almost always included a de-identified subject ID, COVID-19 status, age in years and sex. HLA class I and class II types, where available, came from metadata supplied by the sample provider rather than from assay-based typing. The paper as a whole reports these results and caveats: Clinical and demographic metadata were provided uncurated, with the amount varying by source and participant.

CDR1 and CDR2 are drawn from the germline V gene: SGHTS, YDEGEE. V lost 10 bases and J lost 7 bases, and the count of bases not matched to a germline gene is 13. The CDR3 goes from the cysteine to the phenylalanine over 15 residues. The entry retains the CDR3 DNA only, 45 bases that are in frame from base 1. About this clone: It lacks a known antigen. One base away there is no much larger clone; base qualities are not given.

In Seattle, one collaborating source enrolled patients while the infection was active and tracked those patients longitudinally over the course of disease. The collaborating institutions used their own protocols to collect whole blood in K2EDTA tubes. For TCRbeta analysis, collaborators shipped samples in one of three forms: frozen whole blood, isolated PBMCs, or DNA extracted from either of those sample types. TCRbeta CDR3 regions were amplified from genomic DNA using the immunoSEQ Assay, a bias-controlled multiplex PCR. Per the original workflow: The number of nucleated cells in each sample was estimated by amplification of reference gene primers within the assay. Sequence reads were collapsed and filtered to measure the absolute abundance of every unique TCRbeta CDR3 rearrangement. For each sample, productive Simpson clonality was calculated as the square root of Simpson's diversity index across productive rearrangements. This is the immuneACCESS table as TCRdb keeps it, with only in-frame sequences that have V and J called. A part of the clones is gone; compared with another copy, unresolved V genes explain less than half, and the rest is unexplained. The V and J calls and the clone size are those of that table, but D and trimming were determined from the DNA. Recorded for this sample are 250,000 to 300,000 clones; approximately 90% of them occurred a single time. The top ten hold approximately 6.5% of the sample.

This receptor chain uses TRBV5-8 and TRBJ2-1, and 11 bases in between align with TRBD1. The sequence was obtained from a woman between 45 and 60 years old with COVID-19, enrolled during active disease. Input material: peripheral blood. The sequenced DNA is TGTGCCGAGGGGGTGGACAGGGGGCATTATAATGAGCAGTTCTTC. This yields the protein CAEGVDRGHYNEQFF.